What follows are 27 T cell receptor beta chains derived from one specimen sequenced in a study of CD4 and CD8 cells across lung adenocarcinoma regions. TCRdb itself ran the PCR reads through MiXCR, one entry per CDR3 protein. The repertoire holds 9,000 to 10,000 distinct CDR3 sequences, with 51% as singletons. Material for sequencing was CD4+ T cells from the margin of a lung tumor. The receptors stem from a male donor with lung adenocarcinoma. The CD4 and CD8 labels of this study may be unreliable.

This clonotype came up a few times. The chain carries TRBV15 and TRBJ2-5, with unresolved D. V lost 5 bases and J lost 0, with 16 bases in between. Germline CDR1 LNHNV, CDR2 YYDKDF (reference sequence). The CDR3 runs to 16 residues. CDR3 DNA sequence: TGTGCCACCAGCGAGACTCTCTTGTTGTACCAAGAGACCCAGTACTTC. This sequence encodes CATSETLLLYQETQYF.

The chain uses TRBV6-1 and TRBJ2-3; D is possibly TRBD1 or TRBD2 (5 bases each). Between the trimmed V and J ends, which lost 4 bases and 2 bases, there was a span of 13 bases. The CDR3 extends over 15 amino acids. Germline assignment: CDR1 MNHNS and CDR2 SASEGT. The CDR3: CASSAGTDFTDTQYF. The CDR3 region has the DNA TGTGCCAGCAGTGCCGGGACCGACTTCACAGATACGCAGTATTTT.

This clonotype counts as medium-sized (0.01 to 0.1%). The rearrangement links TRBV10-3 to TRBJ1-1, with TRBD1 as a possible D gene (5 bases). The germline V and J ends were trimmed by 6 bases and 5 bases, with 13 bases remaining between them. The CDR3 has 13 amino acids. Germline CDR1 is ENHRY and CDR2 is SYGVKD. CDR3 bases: TGTGCCATCAGAGAAGGGGTGGGGACTGAAGCTTTCTTT. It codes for CAIREGVGTEAFF.

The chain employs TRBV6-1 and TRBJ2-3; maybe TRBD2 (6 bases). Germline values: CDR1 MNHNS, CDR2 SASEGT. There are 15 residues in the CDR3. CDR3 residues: CGRGAGSGGKDTQYF. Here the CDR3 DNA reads TGTGGCCGCGGTGCGGGTAGCGGAGGCAAAGATACGCAGTATTTT.

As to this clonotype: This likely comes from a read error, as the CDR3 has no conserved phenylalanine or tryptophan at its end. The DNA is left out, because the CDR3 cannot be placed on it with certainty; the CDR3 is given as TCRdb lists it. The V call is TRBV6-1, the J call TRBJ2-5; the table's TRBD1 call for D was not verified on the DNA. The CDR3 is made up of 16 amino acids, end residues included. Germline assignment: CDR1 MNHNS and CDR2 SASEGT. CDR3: CASRPPGLCSVVCPST.

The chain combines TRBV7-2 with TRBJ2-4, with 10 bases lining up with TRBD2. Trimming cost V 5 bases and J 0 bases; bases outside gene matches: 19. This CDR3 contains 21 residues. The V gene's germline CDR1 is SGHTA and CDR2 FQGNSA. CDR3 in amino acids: CASSPDPWASGGSLAKNIQYF. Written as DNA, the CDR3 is TGTGCCAGCAGCCCCGACCCCTGGGCTAGCGGGGGTAGCCTAGCCAAAAACATTCAGTACTTC.

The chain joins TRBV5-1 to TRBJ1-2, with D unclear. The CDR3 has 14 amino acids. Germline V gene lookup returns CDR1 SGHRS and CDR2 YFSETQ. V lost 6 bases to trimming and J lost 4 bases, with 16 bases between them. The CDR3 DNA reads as TGCGCCAGCAAAACAGAGGTGGCACCCTATGGCTACACCTTC. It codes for CASKTEVAPYGYTF.

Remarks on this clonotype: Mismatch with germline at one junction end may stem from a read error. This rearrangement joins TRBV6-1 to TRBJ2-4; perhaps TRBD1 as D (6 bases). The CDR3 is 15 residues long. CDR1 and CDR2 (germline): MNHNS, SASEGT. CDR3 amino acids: CASVPGTCAKNTQYF. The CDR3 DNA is TGTGCCAGCGTCCCGGGGACATGTGCCAAAAACACTCAGTATTTC.

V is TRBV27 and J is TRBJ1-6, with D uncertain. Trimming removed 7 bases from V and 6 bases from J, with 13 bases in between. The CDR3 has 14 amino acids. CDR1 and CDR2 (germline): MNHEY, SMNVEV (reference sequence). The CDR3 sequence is CASTLLRSNSPLHF. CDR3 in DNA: TGTGCCAGCACCCTACTCAGGTCTAATTCACCCCTCCACTTT.

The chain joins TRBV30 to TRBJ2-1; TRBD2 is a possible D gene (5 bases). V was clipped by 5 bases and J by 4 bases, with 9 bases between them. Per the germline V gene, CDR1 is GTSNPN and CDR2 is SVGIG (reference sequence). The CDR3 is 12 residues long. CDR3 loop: CAWDYQYNEQFF. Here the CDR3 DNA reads TGTGCCTGGGACTACCAGTACAATGAGCAGTTCTTC.

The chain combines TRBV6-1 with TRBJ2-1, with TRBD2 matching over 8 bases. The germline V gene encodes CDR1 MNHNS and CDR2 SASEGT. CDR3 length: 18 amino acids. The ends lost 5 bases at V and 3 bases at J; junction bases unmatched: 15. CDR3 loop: CASSQRPDGGEGYNEQFF. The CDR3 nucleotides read TGTGCCAGCAGTCAACGTCCCGACGGGGGGGAGGGCTACAATGAGCAGTTCTTC.

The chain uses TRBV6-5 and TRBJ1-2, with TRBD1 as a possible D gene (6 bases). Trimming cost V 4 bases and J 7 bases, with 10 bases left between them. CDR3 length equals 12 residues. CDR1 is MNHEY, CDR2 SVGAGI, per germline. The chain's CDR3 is CASSWGGAGYTF. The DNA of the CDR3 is TGTGCCAGCAGTTGGGGGGGGGCTGGCTACACCTTC.

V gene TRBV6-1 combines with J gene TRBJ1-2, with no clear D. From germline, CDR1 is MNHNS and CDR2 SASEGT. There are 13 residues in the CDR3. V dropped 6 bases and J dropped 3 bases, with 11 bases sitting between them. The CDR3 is CASRVGTYYGYTF. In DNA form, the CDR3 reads TGTGCCAGCAGGGTCGGCACCTACTATGGCTACACCTTC.

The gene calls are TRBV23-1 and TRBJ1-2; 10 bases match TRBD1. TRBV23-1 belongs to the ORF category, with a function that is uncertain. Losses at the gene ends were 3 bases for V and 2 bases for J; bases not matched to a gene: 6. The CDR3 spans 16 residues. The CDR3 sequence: CASSHLPGQGNYGYTF. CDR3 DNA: TGCGCCAGCAGTCATTTGCCGGGACAGGGGAACTATGGCTACACCTTC.

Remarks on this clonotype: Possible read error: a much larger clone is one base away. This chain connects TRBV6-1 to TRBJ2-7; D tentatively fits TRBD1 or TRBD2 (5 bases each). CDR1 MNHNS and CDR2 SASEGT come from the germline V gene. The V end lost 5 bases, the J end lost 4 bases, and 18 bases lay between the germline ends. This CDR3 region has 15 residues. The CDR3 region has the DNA TGTGCCAGCAGTCTCTTACATGGGGGTATGTACGAGCAGTACTTC. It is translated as CASSLLHGGMYEQYF.

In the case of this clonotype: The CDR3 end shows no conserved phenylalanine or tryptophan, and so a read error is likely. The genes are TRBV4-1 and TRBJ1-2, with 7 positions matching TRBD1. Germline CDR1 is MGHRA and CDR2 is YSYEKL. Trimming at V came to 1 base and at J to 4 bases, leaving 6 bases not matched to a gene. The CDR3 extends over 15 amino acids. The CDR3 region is CASSQGGQFLYGYTI. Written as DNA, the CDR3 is TGCGCCAGCAGCCAAGGGGGACAGTTCCTCTATGGCTACACCATT.

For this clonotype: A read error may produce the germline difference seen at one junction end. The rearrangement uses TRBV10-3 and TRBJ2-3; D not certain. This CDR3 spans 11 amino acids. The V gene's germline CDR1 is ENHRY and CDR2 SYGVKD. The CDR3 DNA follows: TGTGCCCTCAGTGCCAAAAACATGCAGTATTTC. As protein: CALSAKNMQYF.

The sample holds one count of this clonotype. The CDR3 reads CASSRDPRGNEQFF. CDR3 in DNA: TGCGCCAGCAGTAGGGACCCAAGGGGCAATGAGCAGTTCTTC. The genes are TRBV10-1 and TRBJ2-1, with D perhaps being TRBD1 or TRBD2 (5 bases each). V was pared by 5 bases and J by 6 bases, with 14 bases between. This CDR3 contains 14 residues. The germline V gene has CDR1 WNHNN and CDR2 SYGVQD (reference sequence).

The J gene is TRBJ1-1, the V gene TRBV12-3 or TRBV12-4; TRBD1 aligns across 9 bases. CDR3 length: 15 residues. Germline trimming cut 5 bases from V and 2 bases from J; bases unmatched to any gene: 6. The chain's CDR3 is CASSRPGQGNTEAFF. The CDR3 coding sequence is TGTGCCAGCAGTCGTCCGGGACAGGGTAACACTGAAGCTTTCTTT.

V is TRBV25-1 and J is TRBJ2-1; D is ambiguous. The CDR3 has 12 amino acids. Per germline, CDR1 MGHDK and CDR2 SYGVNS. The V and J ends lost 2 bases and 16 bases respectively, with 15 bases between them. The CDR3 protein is CASSEPNAPQFF. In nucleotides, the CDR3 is TGTGCCAGCAGTGAACCCAACGCACCCCAATTCTTC.

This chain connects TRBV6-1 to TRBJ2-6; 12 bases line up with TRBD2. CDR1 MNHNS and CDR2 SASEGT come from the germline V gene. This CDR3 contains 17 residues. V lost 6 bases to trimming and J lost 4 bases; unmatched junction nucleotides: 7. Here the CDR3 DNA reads TGTGCCAGCAGGCAACTAGCGGGAGGCGGAGGGGCCAACGTCCTGACTTTC. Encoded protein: CASRQLAGGGGANVLTF.

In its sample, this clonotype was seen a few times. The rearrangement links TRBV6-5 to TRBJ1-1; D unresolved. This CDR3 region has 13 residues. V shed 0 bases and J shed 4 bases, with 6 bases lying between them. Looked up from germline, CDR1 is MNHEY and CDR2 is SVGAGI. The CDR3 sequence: CASSYSTSTEAFF. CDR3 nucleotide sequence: TGTGCCAGCAGTTACTCCACAAGCACTGAAGCTTTCTTT.

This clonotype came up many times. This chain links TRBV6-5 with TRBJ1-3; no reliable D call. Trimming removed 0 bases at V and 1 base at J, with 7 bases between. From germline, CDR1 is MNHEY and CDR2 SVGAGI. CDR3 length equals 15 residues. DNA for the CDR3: TGTGCCAGCAGTTACTCCGAGGAATCTGGAAACACCATATATTTT. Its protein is CASSYSEESGNTIYF.

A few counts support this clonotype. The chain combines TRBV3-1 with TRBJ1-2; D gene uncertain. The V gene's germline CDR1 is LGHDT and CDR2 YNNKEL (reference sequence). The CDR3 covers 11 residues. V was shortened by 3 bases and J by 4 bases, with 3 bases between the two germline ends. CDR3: CASSQGYGYTF. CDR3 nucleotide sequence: TGTGCCAGCAGCCAGGGCTATGGCTACACCTTC.

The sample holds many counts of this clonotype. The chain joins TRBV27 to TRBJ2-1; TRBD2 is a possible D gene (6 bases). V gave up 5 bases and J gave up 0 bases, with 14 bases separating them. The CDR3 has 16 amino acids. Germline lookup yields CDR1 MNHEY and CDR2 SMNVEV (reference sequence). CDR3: CASSRGLTNSYNEQFF. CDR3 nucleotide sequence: TGTGCCAGCAGTAGGGGACTTACGAACTCCTACAATGAGCAGTTCTTC.

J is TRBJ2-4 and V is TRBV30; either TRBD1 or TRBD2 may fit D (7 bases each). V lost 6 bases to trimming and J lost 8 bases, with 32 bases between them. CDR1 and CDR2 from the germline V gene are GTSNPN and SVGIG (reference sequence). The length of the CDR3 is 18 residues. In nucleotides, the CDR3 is TGTGCCTGCTCAGGGGGGGGCGGGGGAAAGGGTGCCCAAGACATTCAGTACTTC. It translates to CACSGGGGGKGAQDIQYF.

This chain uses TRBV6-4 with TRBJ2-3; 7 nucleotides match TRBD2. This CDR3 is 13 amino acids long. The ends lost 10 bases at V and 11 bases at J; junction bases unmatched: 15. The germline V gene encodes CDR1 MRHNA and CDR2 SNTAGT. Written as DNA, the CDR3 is TGTGCCACCGGGGCGGGAGCCAAAAATATGCAGTATTTT. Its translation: CATGAGAKNMQYF.